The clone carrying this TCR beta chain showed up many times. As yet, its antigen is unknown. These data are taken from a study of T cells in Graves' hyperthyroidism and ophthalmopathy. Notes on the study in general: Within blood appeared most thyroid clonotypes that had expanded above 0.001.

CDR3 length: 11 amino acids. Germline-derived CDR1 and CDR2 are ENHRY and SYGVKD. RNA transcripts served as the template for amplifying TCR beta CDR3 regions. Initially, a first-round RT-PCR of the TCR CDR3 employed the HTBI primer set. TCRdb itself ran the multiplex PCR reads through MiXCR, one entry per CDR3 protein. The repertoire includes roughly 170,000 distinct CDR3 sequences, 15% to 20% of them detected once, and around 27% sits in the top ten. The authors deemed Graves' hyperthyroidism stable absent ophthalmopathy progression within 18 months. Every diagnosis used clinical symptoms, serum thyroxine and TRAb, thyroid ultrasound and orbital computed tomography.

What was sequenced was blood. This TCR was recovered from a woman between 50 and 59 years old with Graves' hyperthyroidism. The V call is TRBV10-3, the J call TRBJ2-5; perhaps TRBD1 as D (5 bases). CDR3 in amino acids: CASAGSETQYF. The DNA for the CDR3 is TGTGCTTCGGCAGGGTCAGAGACCCAGTACTTC.